These 6 T cell receptor beta chains share one sample of origin, sequenced in a study of T cells of healthy individuals. TCRdb processed the 5' RACE reads anew with MiXCR; each CDR3 protein has one entry. The sample consists of nearly 100,000 distinct CDR3 sequences, around 17% of them appearing once. These receptors originate from a human donor in good health.

This chain connects TRBV5-1 to TRBJ1-5, with TRBD1 identical over 10 bases. The germline V gene encodes CDR1 SGHRS and CDR2 YFSETQ. The CDR3 contains 15 residues. V shed 5 bases, J shed 4 bases, and the junction held 6 bases outside the gene matches. The DNA of the CDR3 is TGCGCCAGCAGTTTTGGGACAGGGGTGAATCAGCCCCAGCATTTT. Protein: CASSFGTGVNQPQHF.

This clonotype showed up just a few times. The rearrangement uses TRBV4-3 and TRBJ2-3; D gene ambiguous. This CDR3 contains 14 residues. Germline-derived CDR1 and CDR2 are LGHNA and YSLEER. V lost 4 bases to trimming and J lost 4 bases, with 12 bases between them. In nucleotides, the CDR3 is TGCGCCAGCAGCCCGAGCATAAAACCAGATACGCAGTATTTT. Protein: CASSPSIKPDTQYF.

The genes are TRBV4-3 and TRBJ1-4; D is uncertain. Between the trimmed V and J ends, which lost 0 bases and 7 bases, there was a span of 12 bases. Germline CDR1 LGHNA, CDR2 YSLEER. There are 15 residues in the CDR3. This CDR3 is CASSQDLGSGEKLFF. CDR3 sequence (DNA): TGCGCCAGCAGCCAAGATTTAGGGTCGGGTGAAAAACTGTTTTTT.

This clonotype was recorded at least ten times. The chain uses TRBV5-1 and TRBJ2-7; D gene unclear. This CDR3 contains 12 residues. V lost 2 bases and J lost 3, with 6 bases in between. From germline, CDR1 is SGHRS and CDR2 YFSETQ. The CDR3 coding sequence is TGCGCCAGCAGCTTTGGCAGCTACGAGCAGTACTTC. This translates into CASSFGSYEQYF. Drawing the rest from reference TRBV5-1 and TRBJ2-7, the complete variable domain is KAGVTQTPRYLIKTRGQQVTLSCSPISGHRSVSWYQQTPGQGLQFLFEYFSETQRNKGNFPGRFSGRQFSNSRSEMNVSTLELGDSALYLCASSFGSYEQYFGPGTRLTVT.

This clonotype was counted a few times. J is TRBJ2-3 and V is TRBV6-5; TRBD2 matches 11 bases. V trimming: 5 bases; J trimming: 3 bases; junction bases outside the gene matches: 7. The CDR3 totals 16 residues. The V gene's germline CDR1 is MNHEY and CDR2 SVGAGI. CDR3 coding DNA: TGTGCCAGCAGTGTAGCGGGGGGGCCTCGGACAGATACGCAGTATTTT. Residues: CASSVAGGPRTDTQYF.

This clonotype was counted a few times. The V and J genes are TRBV6-5 and TRBJ2-7, with 9 bases lining up with TRBD2. The CDR3 extends over 14 amino acids. Per germline, CDR1 MNHEY and CDR2 SVGAGI. Trimming cost V 5 bases and J 3 bases; bases outside gene matches: 5. In nucleotides, the CDR3 is TGTGCCAGCAGTCGCGGGGGGGCCGTCTACGAGCAGTACTTC. As protein: CASSRGGAVYEQYF.